Presented here are 31 T cell receptor beta chains from one specimen sequenced in a study of cytomegalovirus exposure and HLA in healthy donors. PCR primers comprised 60 Vbeta and 13 Jbeta primers. Method: immunoSEQ multiplex PCR; TCRdb's copy keeps in-frame clones and lacks some. The table lists approximately 99,000 clones, 73% of them singletons. Input material: PBMCs. Receptors originate from a man aged 40-49 years in good health and CMV-seronegative.

This rearrangement joins TRBV7-6 to TRBJ1-6; 9 bases are a match to TRBD1. The germline CDR1 and CDR2 sequences are SGHVS and FNYEAQ. The CDR3 has 16 residues. The junction had 6 bases not matched to a gene; V was cut back by 0 bases and J by 9 bases. CDR3 nucleotides: TGTGCCAGCAGCTTAGCGGGGGGGACAGGGACTTCACCCCTCCACTTT. Translation: CASSLAGGTGTSPLHF.

The CDR3 DNA follows: TGTGCCAGCAGCAACGCGCCTTTATACGAGCAGTACTTC. It specifies CASSNAPLYEQYF. The chain is built from TRBV21-1 and TRBJ2-7; TRBD2, the table's D call, was not compared with the DNA. TRBV21-1 is a recognized pseudogene. The CDR3 is 13 amino acids.

J is TRBJ1-5 and V is TRBV6-1; D is ambiguous. The V gene's germline CDR1 is MNHNS and CDR2 SASEGT. This CDR3 has 13 residues. V was pared by 1 base and J by 9 bases, with 10 bases between. The CDR3 spells CASSEERDRPQHF. The CDR3 nucleotides are TGTGCCAGCAGTGAAGAGCGAGATCGGCCCCAGCATTTT.

The V gene is TRBV27, the J gene TRBJ1-3; D might be TRBD1 (5 bases). V shed 4 bases and J shed 0 bases, with 10 bases lying between them. The CDR3 is 15 amino acids. Germline CDR1 MNHEY, CDR2 SMNVEV (reference sequence). CDR3 residues: CASSSRQPSGNTIYF. The CDR3 bases are TGTGCCAGCAGTTCCCGACAGCCCTCTGGAAACACCATATATTTT.

This clone was counted between two and nine times. The chain recombines TRBV11-2 with TRBJ2-7; 10 nucleotides align to TRBD1. With 4 bases clipped from V and 6 bases from J, the junction kept 9 bases outside the gene matches. This CDR3 has 15 amino acids. CDR1 SGHAT and CDR2 FQNNGV come from the germline V gene. CDR3 region: CASSSGQGLFSEQYF. CDR3 sequence (DNA): TGTGCCAGCAGCTCGGGACAGGGGCTTTTCAGCGAGCAGTACTTC.

This chain uses TRBV6-1 with TRBJ2-7; 7 bases align to TRBD1. Trimming removed 3 bases from V and 2 bases from J; junction bases left unmatched: 4. The germline CDR1 and CDR2 sequences are MNHNS and SASEGT. The CDR3 has 14 amino acids. In DNA, the CDR3 is TGTGCCAGCAGTGAGAACAGGGGACCCTACGAGCAGTACTTC. Translating it yields CASSENRGPYEQYF.

This chain uses TRBV4-2 with TRBJ2-7; D might be TRBD1 (6 bases). CDR1 and CDR2 (germline): LGHNA, YNFKEQ. This CDR3 comprises 14 residues. V lost 6 bases, J lost 3 bases, and 15 bases lay in between. Here the CDR3 DNA reads TGTGCCAGCAGGCAACCGGGACACGGCTACGAGCAGTACTTC. Its translation: CASRQPGHGYEQYF.

J is TRBJ1-1 and V is TRBV5-6; weak D call: TRBD1 (5 bases). The CDR3 length is 13 residues. Trimming shortened V by 6 bases and J by 3 bases, and 12 bases separated the two germline ends. Germline V gene lookup returns CDR1 SGHDT and CDR2 YYEEEE. CDR3 residues: CASTVNRYTEAFF. For the CDR3, the DNA is TGTGCCAGCACCGTAAACAGGTACACTGAAGCTTTCTTT.

V and J are TRBV4-3 and TRBJ1-1; TRBD1 might be the D (5 bases). CDR1 LGHNA and CDR2 YSLEER come from the germline V gene. The V end was cut by 2 bases, the J end by 1 base, with 8 bases between. This CDR3 region has 14 residues. The CDR3 loop reads CASSQRQGNTEAFF. Written as DNA, the CDR3 is TGCGCCAGCAGCCAACGTCAGGGGAACACTGAAGCTTTCTTT.

The chain recombines TRBV7-9 with TRBJ1-4; no clear D gene. CDR1 is SEHNR, CDR2 FQNEAQ, per germline (reference sequence). V was trimmed by 5 bases and J by 0 bases, leaving 16 bases between them. The CDR3 is 17 residues long. CDR3 in amino acids: CASSLRVSAATNEKLFF. For the CDR3, the DNA is TGTGCCAGCAGCCTACGAGTGTCAGCGGCAACTAATGAAAAACTGTTTTTT.

The V gene is TRBV10-3, the J gene TRBJ2-1, with 11 bases fitting TRBD2. V shed 3 bases, J shed 6 bases, and the junction held 7 bases outside the gene matches. This CDR3 has 16 residues. CDR1 ENHRY and CDR2 SYGVKD come from the germline V gene. This CDR3 reads CAISDLAGGTVNEQFF. CDR3 nucleotides: TGTGCCATCAGTGATCTAGCGGGGGGCACGGTCAATGAGCAGTTCTTC.

V and J are TRBV10-3 and TRBJ2-7; 10 bases fit TRBD1. Trimming cost V 2 bases and J 7 bases; bases outside gene matches: 8. Per the germline V gene, CDR1 is ENHRY and CDR2 is SYGVKD. The CDR3 sequence is 15 residues long. The CDR3 DNA sequence: TGTGCCATCAGTGAGCTCGGGACAGGGGCTAAGGAGCAGTACTTC. Translating gives CAISELGTGAKEQYF.

This clone was seen more than once but under ten times. The genes are TRBV4-3 and TRBJ2-5; 7 nucleotides match TRBD1. CDR3 length equals 13 residues. Germline V gene lookup returns CDR1 LGHNA and CDR2 YSLEER. V trimming: 4 bases; J trimming: 5 bases; junction bases outside the gene matches: 4. The CDR3 here is CASSPSRGETQYF. CDR3 sequence (DNA): TGCGCCAGCAGCCCATCCAGGGGGGAGACCCAGTACTTC.

The rearrangement uses TRBV7-6 and TRBJ2-5; 10 bases line up with TRBD2. The CDR3 is 14 amino acids. V was clipped by 5 bases and J by 5 bases; unmatched bases: 5. From germline, CDR1 is SGHVS and CDR2 FNYEAQ. The CDR3: CASSLGLAVETQYF. CDR3 coding DNA: TGTGCCAGCAGCCTCGGACTAGCGGTCGAGACCCAGTACTTC.

V gene TRBV5-4 combines with J gene TRBJ2-5; the match to TRBD1 covers 9 bases. J lost 4 bases, V lost 4 bases, and 2 bases had no gene match. Germline V gene sequence: CDR1 SGHNT, CDR2 YYREEE (reference sequence). CDR3 length: 13 residues. The CDR3, as DNA: TGTGCCAGCAGCGCGGACAGGGGAGAGACCCAGTACTTC. This gives the protein CASSADRGETQYF.

The chain joins TRBV11-2 to TRBJ2-5; TRBD2 agrees at 7 bases. Germline CDR1 is SGHAT and CDR2 is FQNNGV. The ends lost 5 bases at V and 4 bases at J; junction bases unmatched: 10. CDR3 length equals 15 residues. The chain's CDR3 is CASSLRSLARETQYF. Written as DNA, the CDR3 is TGTGCCAGCAGCCTAAGGTCACTAGCGAGAGAGACCCAGTACTTC.

This chain uses TRBV13 with TRBJ2-5; 7 bases fit TRBD2. In germline, CDR1 is PRHDT, CDR2 FYEKMQ (reference sequence). Trimming cost V 0 bases and J 0 bases; bases outside gene matches: 7. The CDR3 runs to 17 residues. CDR3 in DNA: TGTGCCAGCAGCTTAGGCCGGGCGGGGGTACACCAAGAGACCCAGTACTTC. This translates into CASSLGRAGVHQETQYF.

The chain is built from TRBV27 and TRBJ2-1; TRBD2 matches at 7 bases. The CDR3 is 15 residues long. The germline gives CDR1 MNHEY, CDR2 SMNVEV (reference sequence). V lost 7 bases to trimming and J lost 7 bases; unmatched junction nucleotides: 13. CDR3 residues: CASKGGTFVSNEQFF. CDR3 bases: TGTGCCAGCAAGGGAGGGACGTTTGTTTCTAATGAGCAGTTCTTC.

This clone has ten or more counts. The chain employs TRBV27 and TRBJ1-1; the match to TRBD1 covers 9 bases. J was trimmed by 4 bases and V by 6 bases; bases with no gene match: 6. Germline values: CDR1 MNHEY, CDR2 SMNVEV (reference sequence). The CDR3 extends over 14 amino acids. The CDR3 nucleotides are TGTGCCAGCAGGACACAGGGGGCGCCCACTGAAGCTTTCTTT. This translates into CASRTQGAPTEAFF.

Remarks on this clone: At one of its ends the junction is not consistent with the germline gene, which may arise from a read error. This chain connects TRBV4-2 to TRBJ1-4, with D perhaps TRBD1 (6 bases). Germline V lookup: CDR1 LGHNA, CDR2 YNFKEQ. The CDR3 covers 18 residues. The CDR3 sequence is CASRQGRVGAQHGEKLFF. The CDR3 region has the DNA TGTGCCAGCAGACAAGGAAGGGTGGGGGCACAACACGGTGAAAAACTGTTTTTT.

The J gene is TRBJ1-5, the V gene TRBV7-2; no clear D gene. V was cut by 0 bases and J by 3 bases, with 9 bases left in between. CDR1 and CDR2 from the germline V gene are SGHTA and FQGNSA. The CDR3 consists of 15 residues. The CDR3 nucleotides are TGTGCCAGCAGCTTAGCCCCGGAGAACAATCAGCCCCAGCATTTT. Translating gives CASSLAPENNQPQHF. Together with reference TRBV7-2 and TRBJ1-5, the CDR3 gives the full variable domain: GAGVSQSPSNKVTEKGKDVELRCDPISGHTALYWYRQSLGQGLEFLIYFQGNSAPDKSGLPSDRFSAERTGGSVSTLTIQRTQQEDSAVYLCASSLAPENNQPQHFGDGTRLSIL.

The chain joins TRBV2 to TRBJ2-7; no firm D call. CDR1 and CDR2 (germline): SNHLY, FYNNEI. The V gene lost 2 bases and the J gene lost 2 bases, with 7 bases spanning the gap. The CDR3 contains 13 residues. The DNA for the CDR3 is TGTGCCAGCAGTGAACTGGTAGCCTACGAGCAGTACTTC. This translates into CASSELVAYEQYF.

There are many counts of this clone. The chain recombines TRBV7-9 with TRBJ2-7, with D tentatively TRBD1 (5 bases). Germline V gives CDR1 SEHNR, CDR2 FQNEAQ (reference sequence). This CDR3 has 12 residues. Trimming removed 6 bases at V and 3 bases at J, with 9 bases between. The CDR3 nucleotides are TGTGCCAGCAGTTTTGACAGCTACGAGCAGTACTTC. Protein product: CASSFDSYEQYF. The full variable domain, rest sourced from reference TRBV7-9 and TRBJ2-7, is DTGVSQNPRHKITKRGQNVTFRCDPISEHNRLYWYRQTLGQGPEFLTYFQNEAQLEKSRLLSDRFSAERPKGSFSTLEIQRTEQGDSAMYLCASSFDSYEQYFGPGTRLTVT.

This sequence joins TRBV5-4 and TRBJ2-4, with a weak D call TRBD1 (5 bases). The CDR3 is made up of 14 amino acids. Germline V gene sequence: CDR1 SGHNT, CDR2 YYREEE (reference sequence). V shed 4 bases and J shed 6 bases, with 14 bases lying between them. This CDR3 reads CASSPWGPTNIQYF. CDR3 DNA: TGTGCCAGCAGCCCCTGGGGCCCGACAAACATTCAGTACTTC. Full variable domain (rest looked up from reference TRBV5-4 and TRBJ2-4): ETGVTQSPTHLIKTRGQQVTLRCSSQSGHNTVSWYQQALGQGPQFIFQYYREEENGRGNFPPRFSGLQFPNYSSELNVNALELDDSALYLCASSPWGPTNIQYFGAGTRLSVL.

The rearrangement joins TRBV4-3 to TRBJ1-6; D is unclear. Trimming took off 0 bases at V and 11 bases at J, with 8 bases between the two ends. This CDR3 spans 13 amino acids. CDR1 is LGHNA and CDR2 is YSLEER in the germline V gene. The CDR3 DNA sequence: TGCGCCAGCAGCCAAGATTTGGAGGCACCCCTCCACTTT. Residues: CASSQDLEAPLHF.

The DNA for the CDR3 is TGTGCCAGTTCGAGCGGGGGGGCCACAGATACGCAGTATTTT. Protein: CASSSGGATDTQYF. The chain uses TRBV6-5 and TRBJ2-3; 10 bases agree with TRBD2. Per the germline V gene, CDR1 is MNHEY and CDR2 is SVGAGI. The CDR3 contains 14 residues. With 9 bases clipped from V and 2 bases from J, the junction kept 5 bases outside the gene matches.

The chain links TRBV18 to TRBJ2-7; D perhaps matches TRBD1 (5 bases). Germline lookup yields CDR1 KGHSH and CDR2 LQKENI. This CDR3 is 15 amino acids long. V shed 3 bases and J shed 0 bases, with 12 bases lying between them. The CDR3, as DNA: TGTGCCAGCTCACCGGCCGACAGAGTCTCCTACGAGCAGTACTTC. It specifies CASSPADRVSYEQYF.

This chain links TRBV5-8 with TRBJ1-6; weak D call: TRBD1 (6 bases). CDR1 and CDR2 (germline): SGHTS, YDEGEE. V gave up 2 bases and J gave up 8 bases, with 14 bases separating them. This CDR3 spans 15 amino acids. For the CDR3, the DNA is TGTGCCAGCAGCTTTCTGGGGGCGGCGGATTCACCCCTCCACTTT. It yields the protein CASSFLGAADSPLHF.

This clone was counted only a few times. This rearrangement joins TRBV29-1 to TRBJ2-7; a weak D match, TRBD1 (8 bases). This CDR3 region has 13 residues. Looked up from germline, CDR1 is SQVTM and CDR2 is ANQGSEA. Trimming removed 6 bases at V and 3 bases at J, with 15 bases between. The CDR3 nucleotides read TGCAGCGTCGCACAGGGGGGGGGCTACGAGCAGTACTTC. It encodes CSVAQGGGYEQYF.

This sequence joins TRBV2 and TRBJ2-7; possibly TRBD2 for D (6 bases). The CDR3 totals 13 residues. V was cut by 6 bases and J by 4 bases, with 13 bases left in between. From germline, CDR1 is SNHLY and CDR2 FYNNEI. The CDR3, as DNA: TGTGCCAGCAGCGGGGGAGGTATTTACGAGCAGTACTTC. Amino acids: CASSGGGIYEQYF.

The rearrangement links TRBV28 to TRBJ1-2; a possible D gene is TRBD1 (6 bases). Looked up from germline, CDR1 is MDHEN and CDR2 is SYDVKM. Trimming took 4 bases from V and 8 from J, leaving 17 bases between them. CDR3 length: 14 amino acids. CDR3 DNA: TGTGCCAGCAGTTCCCACAGACAGGCCGAGGGCTACACCTTC. Residues: CASSSHRQAEGYTF.